Listed below are T cell receptor beta chains from one sample, sequenced in a study of shared clonotypes between healthy human individuals. The method was immunoSEQ multiplex PCR; TCRdb's version includes in-frame clones alone and lacks a portion of them. The sample has a few million clones; about 92% are singletons. Sample: naive CD4+ T cells sorted from blood. The receptor set was obtained from a young man in good health. Both conserved end residues are part of each CDR3. Each record gives: clone size, D gene, J gene, V gene, CDR3 protein, CDR3 DNA. A D gene is named only where the DNA matches it firmly. Size is stated for part of the rows, as once, few or many counts, or as a class when the clone is expanded.

abundance: -
d_gene: TRBD1
j_gene: TRBJ1-6
v_gene: TRBV27
CDR3aa: CASRTGANSPLHF
CDR3nt: TGTGCCAGCAGGACAGGGGCGAATTCACCCCTCCACTTT

abundance: -
d_gene: -
j_gene: TRBJ2-7
v_gene: TRBV11-2
CDR3aa: CASSLDGLYEQYF
CDR3nt: TGTGCCAGCAGCTTAGACGGCCTCTACGAGCAGTACTTC

abundance: -
d_gene: -
j_gene: TRBJ2-3
v_gene: TRBV9
CDR3aa: CASSVGIWGPTDTQYF
CDR3nt: TGTGCCAGCAGCGTAGGTATATGGGGACCCACAGATACGCAGTATTTT

abundance: once
d_gene: -
j_gene: TRBJ1-4
v_gene: TRBV18
CDR3aa: CASSSLPGPNEKLFF
CDR3nt: TGTGCCAGCTCCTCGCTCCCGGGACCGAATGAAAAACTGTTTTTT

abundance: -
d_gene: -
j_gene: TRBJ2-7
v_gene: TRBV18
CDR3aa: CASSPPGKIDHEQYF
CDR3nt: TGTGCCAGCTCACCACCGGGGAAGATAGACCACGAGCAGTACTTC

abundance: -
d_gene: -
j_gene: TRBJ2-2
v_gene: TRBV11-2
CDR3aa: CASSRNPGTNTGELFF
CDR3nt: TGTGCCAGCAGCCGGAACCCAGGGACGAACACCGGGGAGCTGTTTTTT

abundance: -
d_gene: -
j_gene: TRBJ2-3
v_gene: TRBV7-2
CDR3aa: CASSLRFSDTQYF
CDR3nt: TGTGCCAGCAGCTTACGTTTTTCAGATACGCAGTATTTT

abundance: -
d_gene: -
j_gene: TRBJ1-4
v_gene: TRBV15
CDR3aa: CATSSHPPGTNEKLFF
CDR3nt: TGTGCCACCAGCAGCCACCCCCCGGGAACTAATGAAAAACTGTTTTTT

abundance: -
d_gene: -
j_gene: TRBJ1-1
v_gene: TRBV10-3
CDR3aa: CAISVAQENTEAFF
CDR3nt: TGTGCCATCAGTGTAGCGCAAGAGAACACTGAAGCTTTCTTT

abundance: -
d_gene: TRBD2
j_gene: TRBJ2-7
v_gene: TRBV18
CDR3aa: CASSPRTSGSYEQYF
CDR3nt: TGTGCCAGCTCACCGCGGACTAGCGGATCCTACGAGCAGTACTTC

abundance: -
d_gene: -
j_gene: TRBJ2-7
v_gene: TRBV12-1
CDR3aa: CASRAQGNF
CDR3nt: TGTGCCAGCAGGGCCCAGGGGAACTTC

abundance: -
d_gene: -
j_gene: TRBJ1-5
v_gene: TRBV27
CDR3aa: CASSLTGQPQHF
CDR3nt: TGTGCCAGCAGTTTAACAGGTCAGCCCCAGCATTTT

abundance: -
d_gene: -
j_gene: TRBJ2-2
v_gene: TRBV9
CDR3aa: CASSVETYTGELFF
CDR3nt: TGTGCCAGCAGCGTAGAAACCTACACCGGGGAGCTGTTTTTT

abundance: -
d_gene: -
j_gene: TRBJ2-7
v_gene: TRBV19
CDR3aa: CASSIVTGGGYEQYF
CDR3nt: TGTGCCAGTAGTATAGTCACAGGGGGGGGCTACGAGCAGTACTTC

abundance: -
d_gene: -
j_gene: TRBJ2-3
v_gene: TRBV18
CDR3aa: CASSPLSTDTQYF
CDR3nt: TGTGCCAGCTCACCACTGAGTACAGATACGCAGTATTTT

abundance: -
d_gene: -
j_gene: TRBJ2-3
v_gene: TRBV27
CDR3aa: CASSLSGRARDTQYF
CDR3nt: TGTGCCAGCAGTTTATCTGGCAGGGCAAGAGATACGCAGTATTTT

abundance: -
d_gene: -
j_gene: TRBJ2-5
v_gene: TRBV29-1
CDR3aa: CSVGTGPQETQYF
CDR3nt: TGCAGCGTTGGAACCGGGCCCCAAGAGACCCAGTACTTC

abundance: -
d_gene: -
j_gene: TRBJ2-3
v_gene: TRBV7-2
CDR3aa: CASSLGFGRLGTDTQYF
CDR3nt: TGTGCCAGCAGCTTAGGTTTTGGACGCTTGGGCACAGATACGCAGTATTTT

abundance: -
d_gene: -
j_gene: TRBJ2-4
v_gene: TRBV12-5
CDR3aa: CASGLTPEGTNIQYF
CDR3nt: TGTGCTAGTGGTTTGACCCCGGAGGGGACAAACATTCAGTACTTC

abundance: -
d_gene: -
j_gene: TRBJ2-7
v_gene: TRBV5-4
CDR3aa: CASSLDPGAYEQYF
CDR3nt: TGTGCCAGCAGCTTGGATCCAGGGGCCTACGAGCAGTACTTC

abundance: once
d_gene: -
j_gene: TRBJ2-2
v_gene: TRBV4-3
CDR3aa: CASSQEGLAGELFF
CDR3nt: TGCGCCAGCAGCCAAGAAGGTCTGGCCGGGGAGCTGTTTTTT

abundance: -
d_gene: TRBD1
j_gene: TRBJ2-5
v_gene: TRBV2
CDR3aa: CASRGQGGIETQYF
CDR3nt: TGTGCCAGCAGGGGACAGGGCGGTATCGAGACCCAGTACTTC

abundance: -
d_gene: TRBD2
j_gene: TRBJ2-4
v_gene: TRBV18
CDR3aa: CASSPPPRAGGRDIQYF
CDR3nt: TGTGCCAGCTCACCACCTCCGCGCGCGGGAGGAAGGGACATTCAGTACTTC

abundance: -
d_gene: TRBD1
j_gene: TRBJ2-7
v_gene: TRBV14
CDR3aa: CASSGFGTGNYEQYF
CDR3nt: TGTGCCAGCAGCGGGTTCGGGACAGGTAACTACGAGCAGTACTTC

abundance: once
d_gene: TRBD2
j_gene: TRBJ2-7
v_gene: TRBV30
CDR3aa: CAWSVRLAGVHEQYF
CDR3nt: TGTGCCTGGAGTGTAAGGCTAGCGGGAGTCCACGAGCAGTACTTC

abundance: -
d_gene: TRBD2
j_gene: TRBJ2-7
v_gene: TRBV6-5
CDR3aa: CASSQLAGGFEQYF
CDR3nt: TGTGCCAGCAGTCAACTAGCGGGAGGGTTTGAGCAGTACTTC

abundance: -
d_gene: -
j_gene: TRBJ2-2
v_gene: TRBV19
CDR3aa: CASSIRVATGELFF
CDR3nt: TGTGCCAGTAGTATAAGGGTGGCCACCGGGGAGCTGTTTTTT

abundance: -
d_gene: -
j_gene: TRBJ1-6
v_gene: TRBV21-1
CDR3aa: CASSKAATVNSPLHF
CDR3nt: TGTGCCAGCAGCAAAGCGGCTACCGTTAATTCACCCCTCCACTTT

abundance: -
d_gene: TRBD1
j_gene: TRBJ1-2
v_gene: TRBV6-6
CDR3aa: CASSMGQEGGYTF
CDR3nt: TGTGCCAGCAGCATGGGACAGGAGGGAGGCTACACCTTC

abundance: few
d_gene: -
j_gene: TRBJ1-5
v_gene: TRBV4-1
CDR3aa: CASSQDMRGQPQHF
CDR3nt: TGCGCCAGCAGCCAAGATATGCGGGGACAGCCCCAGCATTTT

abundance: -
d_gene: -
j_gene: TRBJ2-7
v_gene: TRBV5-1
CDR3aa: CASSLPTDSYEQYF
CDR3nt: TGCGCCAGCAGCTTGCCGACGGACTCATACGAGCAGTACTTC

abundance: once
d_gene: -
j_gene: TRBJ2-7
v_gene: TRBV7-8
CDR3aa: CASSSRRGGSYEQYF
CDR3nt: TGTGCCAGCAGCTCCCGGCGGGGCGGATCCTACGAGCAGTACTTC

abundance: few
d_gene: -
j_gene: TRBJ1-1
v_gene: TRBV4-3
CDR3aa: CASSLSGREAFF
CDR3nt: TGCGCCAGCAGCCTCTCGGGGAGGGAAGCTTTCTTT

abundance: -
d_gene: TRBD1
j_gene: TRBJ1-4
v_gene: TRBV30
CDR3aa: CAWSAQNRGLTEKLFF
CDR3nt: TGTGCCTGGAGTGCACAGAACAGGGGGCTTACTGAAAAACTGTTTTTT

abundance: -
d_gene: TRBD1
j_gene: TRBJ1-1
v_gene: TRBV5-1
CDR3aa: CASSGRDRDTLGTEAFF
CDR3nt: TGCGCCAGCAGCGGCCGGGACAGGGACACACTCGGCACTGAAGCTTTCTTT

abundance: -
d_gene: TRBD1
j_gene: TRBJ1-2
v_gene: TRBV28
CDR3aa: CASSQTDRGHRGHTF
CDR3nt: TGTGCCAGCAGCCAGACGGACAGGGGGCATCGGGGCCACACCTTC

abundance: -
d_gene: -
j_gene: TRBJ1-2
v_gene: TRBV18
CDR3aa: CASSPFPGRRIEYGYTF
CDR3nt: TGTGCCAGCTCACCATTCCCAGGACGCCGGATTGAGTATGGCTACACCTTC

abundance: -
d_gene: TRBD2
j_gene: TRBJ2-5
v_gene: TRBV5-4
CDR3aa: CASSLKVSGVETQYF
CDR3nt: TGTGCCAGCAGCTTGAAGGTTAGCGGGGTTGAGACCCAGTACTTC

abundance: -
d_gene: -
j_gene: TRBJ2-2
v_gene: TRBV5-1
CDR3aa: CASSSGVGLSNTGELFF
CDR3nt: TGCGCCAGCAGCTCAGGTGTCGGTTTATCGAACACCGGGGAGCTGTTTTTT

abundance: once
d_gene: TRBD1
j_gene: TRBJ1-5
v_gene: TRBV6-6
CDR3aa: CASRPGQGANQPQHF
CDR3nt: TGTGCCAGCAGACCGGGACAGGGGGCCAATCAGCCCCAGCATTTT

abundance: -
d_gene: -
j_gene: TRBJ2-1
v_gene: TRBV2
CDR3aa: CASSVIFEQFF
CDR3nt: TGTGCCAGCAGTGTGATCTTTGAGCAGTTCTTC

abundance: -
d_gene: -
j_gene: TRBJ1-1
v_gene: TRBV9
CDR3aa: CASSGGPGRLNTEAFF
CDR3nt: TGTGCCAGCAGCGGGGGACCGGGACGGCTGAACACTGAAGCTTTCTTT

abundance: -
d_gene: -
j_gene: TRBJ2-7
v_gene: TRBV6-1
CDR3aa: CASSDWGAGNEQYF
CDR3nt: TGTGCCAGCAGCGACTGGGGGGCGGGAAACGAGCAGTACTTC

abundance: once
d_gene: -
j_gene: TRBJ2-2
v_gene: TRBV6-1
CDR3aa: CASRKGNTGELFF
CDR3nt: TGTGCCAGCCGGAAGGGGAACACCGGGGAGCTGTTTTTT

abundance: -
d_gene: -
j_gene: TRBJ1-6
v_gene: TRBV21-1
CDR3aa: CASSKEERKGLIYNSPLHF
CDR3nt: TGTGCCAGCAGCAAAGAAGAACGTAAGGGGTTAATTTATAATTCACCCCTCCACTTT

abundance: -
d_gene: TRBD1
j_gene: TRBJ2-6
v_gene: TRBV30
CDR3aa: CAWSSPRTGLSGANVLTF
CDR3nt: TGTGCCTGGAGTTCCCCGAGGACAGGTTTATCTGGGGCCAACGTCCTGACTTTC

abundance: -
d_gene: -
j_gene: TRBJ2-6
v_gene: TRBV10-3
CDR3aa: CAIRPDTSGANVLTF
CDR3nt: TGTGCCATCAGGCCAGACACCTCTGGGGCCAACGTCCTGACTTTC

abundance: -
d_gene: -
j_gene: TRBJ1-6
v_gene: TRBV7-9
CDR3aa: CASSSLGTLNSPLHF
CDR3nt: TGTGCCAGCAGCTCCCTCGGGACACTTAATTCACCCCTCCACTTT

abundance: -
d_gene: -
j_gene: TRBJ2-7
v_gene: TRBV19
CDR3aa: CASSKAASEQYF
CDR3nt: TGTGCCAGTAGTAAGGCTGCTAGCGAGCAGTACTTC

abundance: -
d_gene: TRBD1
j_gene: TRBJ1-4
v_gene: TRBV10-3
CDR3aa: CAVGQGYEKLFF
CDR3nt: TGTGCCGTCGGACAGGGATACGAAAAACTGTTTTTT

abundance: -
d_gene: -
j_gene: TRBJ2-3
v_gene: TRBV21-1
CDR3aa: CASSKAAFTQYF
CDR3nt: TGTGCCAGCAGCAAAGCTGCGTTCACGCAGTATTTT

abundance: -
d_gene: -
j_gene: TRBJ2-5
v_gene: TRBV5-1
CDR3aa: CASSSGTDSGTQYF
CDR3nt: TGCGCCAGCAGCTCCGGGACGGACTCGGGGACCCAGTACTTC

abundance: -
d_gene: TRBD2
j_gene: TRBJ2-1
v_gene: TRBV11-2
CDR3aa: CASSWTSGRVYGFNEQFF
CDR3nt: TGTGCCAGCAGCTGGACTAGCGGGAGGGTGTATGGTTTCAATGAGCAGTTCTTC

abundance: -
d_gene: -
j_gene: TRBJ1-1
v_gene: TRBV7-8
CDR3aa: CASSAPGTIPDAFF
CDR3nt: TGTGCCAGCAGCGCCCCGGGGACCATCCCTGACGCTTTCTTT

abundance: -
d_gene: -
j_gene: TRBJ2-7
v_gene: TRBV28
CDR3aa: CASSGRPYEQYF
CDR3nt: TGTGCCAGCAGCGGAAGGCCCTACGAGCAGTACTTC

abundance: -
d_gene: -
j_gene: TRBJ2-3
v_gene: TRBV18
CDR3aa: CASSAGDTQYF
CDR3nt: TGTGCCAGCTCCGCCGGAGATACGCAGTATTTT

abundance: -
d_gene: TRBD2
j_gene: TRBJ2-7
v_gene: TRBV29-1
CDR3aa: CSVYTSGRYEQYF
CDR3nt: TGCAGCGTTTATACTAGCGGAAGATACGAGCAGTACTTC

abundance: -
d_gene: TRBD1
j_gene: TRBJ1-5
v_gene: TRBV28
CDR3aa: CAAGIEQGINQPQHF
CDR3nt: TGTGCCGCGGGCATCGAACAGGGGATCAATCAGCCCCAGCATTTT